This entry describes one T cell receptor (beta chain). What it binds is not known. Assay used: immunoSEQ multiplex PCR; TCRdb lists only in-frame clones, some missing. The repertoire holds a few million clones, with 85% to 95% as singletons. The data originate from a study of shared clonotypes between healthy human individuals. Nashville, Tennessee was home to all donors, who were Caucasian adults. Memory CD4+ cells were the fraction left after CD45RA+ naive selection. After removal of 2 bases from V and 0 bases from J, the junction contained 1 base not matched to a gene. CDR1 and CDR2 (germline): SGHRS, YFSETQ. CDR3 size: 16 residues. Study results and caveats: Though the depth was large, rarefaction showed that sorted-subset sequencing was incomplete. Generally, naive subsets came out with larger estimated richness than memory subsets.

This receptor was obtained from a man younger than 30 in good health. Some clones in this sample may be carry-over from other donors' samples. This chain connects TRBV5-1 to TRBJ2-3; 12 nucleotides agree with TRBD2. The specimen was naive CD4+ T cells from PBMCs. Noted subset: CD45RA+ positively selected. The CDR3 DNA reads TGCGCCAGCAGCTTTCTAGCGGGGGGGAGCACAGATACGCAGTATTTT. Translated, it gives CASSFLAGGSTDTQYF.